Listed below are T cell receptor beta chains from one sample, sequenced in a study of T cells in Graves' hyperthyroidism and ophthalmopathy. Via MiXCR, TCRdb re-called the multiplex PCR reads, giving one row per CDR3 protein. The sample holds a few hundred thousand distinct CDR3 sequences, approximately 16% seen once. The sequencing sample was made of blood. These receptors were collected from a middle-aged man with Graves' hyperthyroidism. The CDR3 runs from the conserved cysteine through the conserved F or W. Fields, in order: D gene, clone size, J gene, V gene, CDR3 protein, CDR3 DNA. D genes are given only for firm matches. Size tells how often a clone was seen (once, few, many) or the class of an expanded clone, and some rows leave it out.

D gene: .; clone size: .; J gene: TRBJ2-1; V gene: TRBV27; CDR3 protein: CASSLYRGGGYNEQFF; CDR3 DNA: TGTGCCAGCAGTTTATACAGGGGGGGCGGGTACAATGAGCAGTTCTTC
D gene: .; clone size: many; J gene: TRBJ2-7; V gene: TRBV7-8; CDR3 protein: CASSSSSDPEQYF; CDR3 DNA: TGTGCCAGCAGCTCCAGTAGTGACCCCGAGCAGTACTTC
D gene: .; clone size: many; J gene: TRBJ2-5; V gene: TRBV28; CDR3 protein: CASSLSGHQETQYF; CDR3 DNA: TGTGCCAGCAGTTTATCGGGACATCAAGAGACCCAGTACTTC
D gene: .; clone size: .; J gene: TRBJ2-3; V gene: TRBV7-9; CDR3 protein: CASSKSRGTDTQYF; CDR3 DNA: TGTGCCAGCAGCAAAAGTCGGGGCACAGATACGCAGTATTTT
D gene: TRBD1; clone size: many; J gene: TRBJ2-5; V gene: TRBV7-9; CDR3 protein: CASSLKKGQGAGETQYF; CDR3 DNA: TGTGCCAGCAGCTTAAAAAAAGGACAGGGGGCCGGGGAGACCCAGTACTTC
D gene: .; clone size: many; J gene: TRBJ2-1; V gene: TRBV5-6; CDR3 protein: CASSFVSSYNEQFF; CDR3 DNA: TGTGCCAGCAGCTTTGTCAGCTCCTACAATGAGCAGTTCTTC
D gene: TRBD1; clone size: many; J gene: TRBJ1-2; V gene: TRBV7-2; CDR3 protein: CASSIDRGLQGYTF; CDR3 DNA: TGTGCCAGCAGCATAGACAGGGGGCTTCAGGGCTACACCTTC
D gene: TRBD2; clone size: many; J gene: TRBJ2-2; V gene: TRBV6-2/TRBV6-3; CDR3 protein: CASSYSSGAFTGELFF; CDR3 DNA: TGTGCCAGCAGTTATTCAAGCGGGGCCTTCACCGGGGAGCTGTTTTTT
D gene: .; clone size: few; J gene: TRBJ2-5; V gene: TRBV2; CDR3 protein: CASSADIQETQYF; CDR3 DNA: TGTGCCAGCAGTGCGGACATCCAAGAGACCCAGTACTTC
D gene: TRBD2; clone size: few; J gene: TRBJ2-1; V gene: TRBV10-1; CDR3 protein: CASSERGAYNEQFF; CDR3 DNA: TGCGCCAGCAGTGAGCGGGGGGCCTACAATGAGCAGTTCTTC
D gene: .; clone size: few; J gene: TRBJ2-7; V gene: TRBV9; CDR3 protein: CASSVPPGSRDNAYEQYF; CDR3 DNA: TGTGCCAGCAGCGTCCCTCCCGGGAGTCGGGACAACGCCTACGAGCAGTACTTC
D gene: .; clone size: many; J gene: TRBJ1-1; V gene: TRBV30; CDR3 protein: CAWIKEAGTEAFF; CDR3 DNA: TGTGCCTGGATTAAGGAGGCGGGCACTGAAGCTTTCTTT
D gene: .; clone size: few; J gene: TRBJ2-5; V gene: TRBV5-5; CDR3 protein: CAPGRGAVETQYF; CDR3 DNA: TGTGCCCCAGGACGGGGGGCCGTTGAGACCCAGTACTTC
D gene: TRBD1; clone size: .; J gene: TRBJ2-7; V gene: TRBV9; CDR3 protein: CASSAASGQTYEQYF; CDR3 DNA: TGTGCCAGCAGCGCGGCTTCGGGACAGACCTACGAGCAGTACTTC
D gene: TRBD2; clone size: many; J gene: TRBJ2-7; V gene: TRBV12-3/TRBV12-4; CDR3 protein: CASSFGLAGGAGQYF; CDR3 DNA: TGTGCCAGCAGTTTTGGGCTAGCGGGGGGTGCGGGGCAGTACTTC
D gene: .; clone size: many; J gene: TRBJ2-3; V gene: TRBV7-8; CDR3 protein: CASSLDPNTQYF; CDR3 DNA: TGTGCCAGCAGCTTGGACCCTAATACGCAGTATTTT
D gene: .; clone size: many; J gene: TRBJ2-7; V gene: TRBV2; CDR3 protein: CASNNPDPYEQYF; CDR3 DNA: TGTGCCAGCAATAATCCCGATCCCTACGAGCAGTACTTC
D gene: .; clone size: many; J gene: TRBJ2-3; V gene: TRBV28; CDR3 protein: CASSSLAGQTSTDTQYF; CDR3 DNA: TGTGCCAGCAGTTCCCTCGCGGGACAGACCAGCACAGATACGCAGTATTTT
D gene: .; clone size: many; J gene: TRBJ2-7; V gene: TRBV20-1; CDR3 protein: CSARASGAGYEQYF; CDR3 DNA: TGCAGTGCTAGAGCCTCAGGGGCTGGTTACGAGCAGTACTTC
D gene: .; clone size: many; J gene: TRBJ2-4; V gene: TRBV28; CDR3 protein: CASSLYTSSHRAAKNIQYF; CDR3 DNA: TGTGCCAGCAGTTTATATACCTCTTCCCACAGGGCGGCCAAAAACATTCAGTACTTC
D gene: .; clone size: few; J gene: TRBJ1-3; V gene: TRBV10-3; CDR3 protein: CAISQHASPSGNTIYF; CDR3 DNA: TGTGCCATCAGTCAACACGCATCACCCTCTGGAAACACCATATATTTT
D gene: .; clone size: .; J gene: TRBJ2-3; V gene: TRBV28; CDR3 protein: CASSWRRGQVKDTQYF; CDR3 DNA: TGTGCCAGCAGTTGGCGGCGAGGGCAGGTTAAAGATACGCAGTATTTT
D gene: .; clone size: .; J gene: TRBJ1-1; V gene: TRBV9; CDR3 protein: CASSVGGGATLRNTEAFF; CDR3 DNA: TGTGCCAGCAGCGTAGGTGGAGGAGCCACCTTGAGGAACACTGAAGCTTTCTTT
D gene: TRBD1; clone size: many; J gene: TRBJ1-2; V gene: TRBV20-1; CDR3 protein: CSAKSDRVGNYGYTF; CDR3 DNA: TGCAGTGCTAAATCCGACAGGGTGGGTAACTATGGCTACACCTTC
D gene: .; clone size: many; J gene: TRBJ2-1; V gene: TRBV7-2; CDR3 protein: CASSLRAENNEQFF; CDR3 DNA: TGTGCCAGCAGCTTACGAGCTGAGAACAATGAGCAGTTCTTC
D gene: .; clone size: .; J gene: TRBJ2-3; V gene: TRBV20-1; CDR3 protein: CSARVGPITDTQYF; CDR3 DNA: TGCAGTGCTAGAGTGGGGCCGATCACAGATACGCAGTATTTT
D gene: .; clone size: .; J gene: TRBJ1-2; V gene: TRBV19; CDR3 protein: CASTGQSSYGYTF; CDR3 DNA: TGTGCCAGTACAGGGCAGTCGAGTTATGGCTACACCTTC